This TCR beta chain was sequenced in a study of spatial heterogeneity in lung cancer. The time point here: sample taken at primary tumor resection. No cells were sorted before sequencing. The whole RNA sequenced was extracted from tumor, nontumor lung or frozen PBMC. This clonotype was detected many times. MiXCR was run by TCRdb on the 5' RACE reads, yielding one entry per CDR3 protein. The data show tens of thousands of distinct CDR3 sequences, with under 6.5% seen just once and roughly 11% held by the top ten. Germline CDR1 and CDR2: DFQATT and SNEGSKA (reference sequence). This CDR3 is built from 13 residues. After removal of 5 bases from V and 6 bases from J, the junction contained 5 bases not matched to a gene.

This sequence was found in a male donor with early-stage non-small cell lung cancer. J is TRBJ1-4 and V is TRBV20-1; the match to TRBD1 covers 8 bases. Sample: PBMCs, taken at surgery. DNA of the CDR3: TGCAGTGCTCGACAGGGGATTTATGAAAAACTGTTTTTT. Translating it yields CSARQGIYEKLFF.